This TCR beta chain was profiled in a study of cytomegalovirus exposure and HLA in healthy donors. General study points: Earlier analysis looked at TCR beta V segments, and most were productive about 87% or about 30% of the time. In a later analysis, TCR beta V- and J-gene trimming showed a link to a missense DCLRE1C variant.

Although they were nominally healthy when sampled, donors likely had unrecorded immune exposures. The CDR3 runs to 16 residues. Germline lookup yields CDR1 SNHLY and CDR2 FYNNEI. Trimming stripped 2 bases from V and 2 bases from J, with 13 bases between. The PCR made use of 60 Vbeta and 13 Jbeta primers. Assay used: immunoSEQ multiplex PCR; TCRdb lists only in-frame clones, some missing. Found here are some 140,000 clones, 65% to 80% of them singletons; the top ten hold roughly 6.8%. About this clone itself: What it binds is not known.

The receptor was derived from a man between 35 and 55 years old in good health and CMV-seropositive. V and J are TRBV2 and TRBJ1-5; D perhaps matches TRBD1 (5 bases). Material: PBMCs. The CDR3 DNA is TGTGCCAGCAGTGAAACAGGCCCTTCGGGCAATCAGCCCCAGCATTTT. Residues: CASSETGPSGNQPQHF. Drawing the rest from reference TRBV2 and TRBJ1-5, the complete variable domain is EPEVTQTPSHQVTQMGQEVILRCVPISNHLYFYWYRQILGQKVEFLVSFYNNEISEKSEIFDDQFSVERPDGSNFTLKIRSTKLEDSAMYFCASSETGPSGNQPQHFGDGTRLSIL.